The 21 T cell receptor beta chains given below trace back to one sample, sequenced in a study of T cell responses to AZD1222 COVID-19 vaccine. Clones were read by immunoSEQ multiplex PCR, and TCRdb kept only the in-frame ones, dropping some. The sample has about 140,000 clones, around nine tenths seen once. The sample here was peripheral blood, taken on day 0 of AZD1222 vaccination. These receptors were obtained from an adult in good health.

The chain employs TRBV5-5 and TRBJ1-1; 7 nucleotides align to TRBD1. Unmatched junction bases numbered 8, after V lost 0 bases and J lost 6 bases. CDR3 length: 15 amino acids. The V gene's germline CDR1 is SGHKS and CDR2 YYEKEE (reference sequence). The CDR3 here is CASSLAGRQGPEAFF. CDR3 DNA sequence: TGTGCCAGCAGCTTGGCTGGGAGACAGGGCCCTGAAGCTTTCTTT.

The chain is built from TRBV29-1 and TRBJ1-5; 9 nucleotides align to TRBD1. The length of the CDR3 is 16 residues. The J segment lost 5 bases and the V segment lost 5 bases, leaving 13 bases of the junction unmatched. Germline V gene lookup returns CDR1 SQVTM and CDR2 ANQGSEA. The CDR3 nucleotides read TGCAGCGTTAAATCCGGGACAGGGAAAGGAGATCAGCCCCAGCATTTT. It specifies CSVKSGTGKGDQPQHF.

The chain recombines TRBV6-5 with TRBJ1-6; perhaps TRBD1 as D (6 bases). CDR3 length: 14 amino acids. V was shortened by 6 bases and J by 10 bases, with 16 bases between the two germline ends. The germline gives CDR1 MNHEY, CDR2 SVGAGI. The CDR3 spells CASRYRAVSSPLHF. The CDR3 region has the DNA TGTGCCAGCAGGTACAGGGCCGTTAGCTCACCCCTCCACTTT.

This chain joins TRBV24-1 and TRBJ1-1; D unclear. Germline V gives CDR1 KGHDR, CDR2 SFDVKD. Between the trimmed V and J ends, which lost 2 bases and 2 bases, there was a span of 2 bases. This CDR3 has 12 residues. CDR3 bases: TGTGCCACCAGTGATTCAAACACTGAAGCTTTCTTT. It translates to CATSDSNTEAFF.

This sequence joins TRBV19 and TRBJ1-4, with unresolved D. Trimming left V 4 bases short and J 0 bases short, with 9 bases between. This CDR3 is built from 15 residues. Looked up from germline, CDR1 is LNHDA and CDR2 is SQIVND (reference sequence). The DNA for the CDR3 is TGTGCCAGTAGTAGCGGTGGATCAACTAATGAAAAACTGTTTTTT. Protein: CASSSGGSTNEKLFF.

V usage is TRBV21-1 and J usage is TRBJ2-2; the table names TRBD2, a call not compared with the DNA. TRBV21-1 is marked as a pseudogene. The CDR3 loop spans 15 amino acids. CDR3 sequence (DNA): TGTGCCAGCAGCAAGGGCAGGAGGCGTACCGGGGAGCTGTTTTTT. Amino acids: CASSKGRRRTGELFF.

The rearrangement joins TRBV18 to TRBJ2-5, with D uncertain. V was cut by 2 bases and J by 5 bases, with 15 bases left in between. The germline gives CDR1 KGHSH, CDR2 LQKENI. CDR3 length: 15 residues. CDR3 DNA: TGTGCCAGCTCACCAGTAGTGGGGTCGACGGAGACCCAGTACTTC. Translated: CASSPVVGSTETQYF.

The V and J genes are TRBV23-1 and TRBJ2-2; TRBD1 aligns across 11 bases. TRBV23-1 falls under the ORF class, with uncertain function. The CDR3 is made up of 17 amino acids. V lost 1 base and J lost 0; bases outside the gene matches: 1. This chain's CDR3 is CASSQLGQGANTGELFF. CDR3 DNA sequence: TGCGCCAGCAGTCAATTGGGACAGGGGGCGAACACCGGGGAGCTGTTTTTT.

This clone was counted a single time. The chain joins TRBV12-3 or TRBV12-4 to TRBJ1-1; D is unresolved. The CDR3 runs 13 residues. V lost 6 bases, J lost 0 bases, and 8 bases lay in between. CDR3 DNA: TGTGCCAGCAGATCGGGTTTGAACACTGAAGCTTTCTTT. This sequence encodes CASRSGLNTEAFF.

The J gene is TRBJ1-6, the V gene TRBV7-9, with 8 bases lining up with TRBD1. The V segment lost 5 bases and the J segment 5 bases; nucleotides outside the gene matches: 14. Per germline, CDR1 SEHNR and CDR2 FQNEAQ (reference sequence). CDR3 size: 18 residues. The CDR3 bases are TGTGCCAGCAGCCCAACCTCTTCCAGGGGGCAGAATAATTCACCCCTCCACTTT. The encoded protein is CASSPTSSRGQNNSPLHF.

Only one count was recorded for this clone. The rearrangement uses TRBV19 and TRBJ2-7; unclear D gene. V lost 3 bases and J lost 3, with 9 bases in between. Germline loops: CDR1 LNHDA, CDR2 SQIVND (reference sequence). CDR3 size: 13 residues. The CDR3 reads CASSIGLDYEQYF. CDR3 in DNA: TGTGCCAGTAGTATCGGGCTAGACTACGAGCAGTACTTC.

This clone appeared once. The V gene is TRBV7-9, the J gene TRBJ1-6; D possibly corresponds to TRBD1 (5 bases). Germline V lookup: CDR1 SEHNR, CDR2 FQNEAQ (reference sequence). Trimming shortened V by 2 bases and J by 10 bases, and 9 bases separated the two germline ends. The CDR3 consists of 13 residues. CDR3 sequence reads: CASSLTGESPLHF. In DNA, the CDR3 is TGTGCCAGCAGCTTAACGGGGGAATCACCCCTCCACTTT.

Concerning this clone: Germline and junction disagree at one end, which may indicate a read error. The chain employs TRBV28 and TRBJ1-4; D gene ambiguous. The CDR3 totals 11 residues. Germline values: CDR1 MDHEN, CDR2 SYDVKM. CDR3 coding DNA: TGTGCCAGCAGCAACCGGGAAAGACTGTTTTTT. Protein product: CASSNRERLFF.

In this sample, this clone turned up once. The chain carries TRBV7-8 and TRBJ2-1; 11 bases are a match to TRBD2. The length of the CDR3 is 13 residues. The V segment lost 5 bases and the J segment 13 bases; nucleotides outside the gene matches: 7. Germline V gene lookup returns CDR1 SGHVS and CDR2 FQNEAQ. CDR3 DNA sequence: TGTGCCAGCAGCCCCATAGCGGGAGGGTCTCAGTTCTTC. Residues: CASSPIAGGSQFF.

CDR3 bases: TGTGCCAGCAGTGCTACAGGACAAGAGACCCAGTACTTC. Protein: CASSATGQETQYF. The chain links TRBV2 to TRBJ2-5; D might be TRBD1 (5 bases). Germline V lookup: CDR1 SNHLY, CDR2 FYNNEI. CDR3 length equals 13 residues. V was pared by 4 bases and J by 2 bases, with 8 bases between.

This chain connects TRBV7-8 to TRBJ1-1; the D is unclear. Trimming removed 5 bases at V and 1 base at J, with 8 bases between. Per the germline V gene, CDR1 is SGHVS and CDR2 is FQNEAQ. CDR3 length: 13 amino acids. CDR3 residues: CASSPNKNTEAFF. The CDR3 coding sequence is TGTGCCAGCAGCCCCAATAAGAACACTGAAGCTTTCTTT.

The genes are TRBV14 and TRBJ2-1; D possibly matches TRBD1 or TRBD2 (7 bases each). V lost 4 bases and J lost 4, with 20 bases in between. Germline V gives CDR1 SGHDN, CDR2 FVKESK. CDR3 size: 17 residues. CDR3: CASSPGGLAAEYNEQFF. In DNA, the CDR3 is TGTGCCAGCAGCCCAGGGGGGCTAGCGGCAGAGTACAATGAGCAGTTCTTC.

The chain links TRBV29-1 to TRBJ1-1, with no clear D. The CDR3 length is 16 residues. Germline V gene lookup returns CDR1 SQVTM and CDR2 ANQGSEA. Trimming stripped 6 bases from V and 6 bases from J, with 26 bases between. CDR3 in DNA: TGCAGCGTCCATCTTCCCCCGGGTGGGTCATTAGCTGAAGCTTTCTTT. Translating gives CSVHLPPGGSLAEAFF.

CDR3: CASSIRGANRAEAFF. The CDR3 DNA reads as TGTGCCAGTAGTATTAGAGGAGCCAACCGCGCTGAAGCTTTCTTT. This chain links TRBV19 with TRBJ1-1; no definite D call. The CDR3 is 15 amino acids. V gave up 3 bases and J gave up 6 bases, with 17 bases separating them. Germline V lookup: CDR1 LNHDA, CDR2 SQIVND (reference sequence).

This CDR3 is CATSDSGQGAKLFF. CDR3 coding DNA: TGTGCCACCAGTGATTCCGGACAGGGGGCAAAACTGTTTTTT. V usage is TRBV24-1 and J usage is TRBJ1-4; 11 bases fit TRBD1. The germline V gene encodes CDR1 KGHDR and CDR2 SFDVKD. V lost 2 bases, J lost 10 bases, and 2 bases stayed unmatched. This CDR3 has 14 residues.

The gene calls are TRBV7-2 and TRBJ2-3; a weak D match, TRBD2 (5 bases). The ends were cut back, 2 bases at V and 2 bases at J, with 17 bases in the middle. The CDR3 length is 17 residues. Germline-derived CDR1 and CDR2 are SGHTA and FQGNSA. The CDR3: CASSLRVGVGATDTQYF. CDR3 nucleotide sequence: TGTGCCAGCAGCTTAAGGGTGGGAGTTGGTGCCACAGATACGCAGTATTTT. Complete variable domain (other parts from reference TRBV7-2 and TRBJ2-3): GAGVSQSPSNKVTEKGKDVELRCDPISGHTALYWYRQSLGQGLEFLIYFQGNSAPDKSGLPSDRFSAERTGGSVSTLTIQRTQQEDSAVYLCASSLRVGVGATDTQYFGPGTRLTVL.